This is a list of T cell receptor beta chains from one sample in a study of response to subunit inactivated influenza vaccine. TCRdb independently ran MiXCR on the RT-PCR reads; one entry per CDR3 protein. The sample records under 850,000 distinct CDR3 sequences, less than 20% being singletons. Sequencing used PBMCs from blood, obtained roughly 5 days after vaccination. Receptors originate from a man over 45 who received an inactivated influenza vaccine. Both conserved end residues are part of each CDR3. The D gene is left open where the match is weak. Only part of the rows carry a size: once, few, many, or a class if the clone is expanded.

few	TRBV27	TRBJ2-3	TRBD1	TGTGCCAGCAGTGGGACAGTTCGCACAGATACGCAGTATTTT	CASSGTVRTDTQYF
NA	TRBV10-3	TRBJ2-7	NA	TGTGCCACTTGGGGACAATTCCCCTACGAGCAGTACTTC	CATWGQFPYEQYF
few	TRBV27	TRBJ2-7	TRBD1	TGTGCCAGCAAACGTGGACAGGCCTACGAGCAGTACTTC	CASKRGQAYEQYF
few	TRBV4-3	TRBJ2-7	TRBD1	TGCGCCAGCAGCCAGCAGACAGGGCCGGCGTACGAGCAGTACTTC	CASSQQTGPAYEQYF
NA	TRBV3-1	TRBJ2-3	NA	TGTGCCAGCAGCCCCAAGGGCTCCTCCCCTAGCACAGATACGCAGTATTTT	CASSPKGSSPSTDTQYF
NA	TRBV5-6	TRBJ2-7	NA	TGTGCCAGCAGCTTTTTGCAAGGCGGAAATGAGCAGTACTTC	CASSFLQGGNEQYF
NA	TRBV6-2/TRBV6-3	TRBJ1-6	NA	TGTGCCAGCACCGCGGACCGGGCAACTTTTTCACCCCTCCACTTT	CASTADRATFSPLHF
NA	TRBV3-1	TRBJ2-1	TRBD2	TGTGCCAGCAGCCAAGCTAGCGGGGGACCTTACAATGAGCAGTTCTTC	CASSQASGGPYNEQFF
many	TRBV20-1	TRBJ2-3	TRBD2	TGCAGTGCTAGCTCCACTAGCGGGGACAAGAGCACAGATACGCAGTATTTT	CSASSTSGDKSTDTQYF
NA	TRBV4-2	TRBJ2-7	NA	TGTGCCAGCAGCCCACAGGGACTACCTACAATATACGAGCAGTACTTC	CASSPQGLPTIYEQYF
NA	TRBV28	TRBJ2-7	NA	TGTGCCAGCAGTTTACCCAGGGCAAGCTCCTACGAGCAGTACTTC	CASSLPRASSYEQYF
NA	TRBV9	TRBJ1-4	NA	TGTGCCAGCAGCCCCCACCCGCAGGGCGGGGAAAAACTGTTTTTT	CASSPHPQGGEKLFF
many	TRBV12-3/TRBV12-4	TRBJ2-7	NA	TGTGCCAGCAGTACAGCACTCTACGAGCAGTACTTC	CASSTALYEQYF
many	TRBV28	TRBJ2-7	TRBD1	TGTGCCAGCAGTTTATTGACAGGGGAGGATTACGAGCAGTACTTC	CASSLLTGEDYEQYF
NA	TRBV7-9	TRBJ2-1	TRBD2	TGTGCCAGCAGCTTAGAATCCCTGACTAGCGGGGGATTTGAGCAGTTCTTC	CASSLESLTSGGFEQFF
few	TRBV6-1	TRBJ1-2	TRBD1	TGTGCCAGCAGTACCCCAGACAGGGAAAAGGGTGGCTACACCTTC	CASSTPDREKGGYTF
many	TRBV20-1	TRBJ1-2	NA	TGCAGTGCCAGGCCGAGGACAGCTATCTATGGCTACACCTTC	CSARPRTAIYGYTF
few	TRBV29-1	TRBJ1-5	TRBD1	TGCAGCCTGGACAGGGGGCCCGGTCAGCCCCAGCATTTT	CSLDRGPGQPQHF
few	TRBV12-3/TRBV12-4	TRBJ1-2	NA	TGTGCCAGCAGCCCCTGGGTGGTGAATGGCTACACCTTC	CASSPWVVNGYTF
NA	TRBV9	TRBJ2-1	TRBD2	TGTGCCAGCAGCGTACTGGGGGGACTAGCGGGAGTCGGTGGCCATGAGCAGTTCTTC	CASSVLGGLAGVGGHEQFF
NA	TRBV24-1	TRBJ2-3	TRBD2	TGTGCCACCAGTGATTGGCGGGAGGGCCCAGATACGCAGTATTTT	CATSDWREGPDTQYF
NA	TRBV4-2	TRBJ1-6	NA	TGTGCCAGCAGCCAATACCCGACAGCCAGCTCCTATAATTCACCCCTCCACTTT	CASSQYPTASSYNSPLHF
NA	TRBV9	TRBJ2-5	NA	TGTGCCAGCAGCTCTATTCACAGCCCTGAAGTCGGGACCCAGTACTTC	CASSSIHSPEVGTQYF
NA	TRBV12-3/TRBV12-4	TRBJ1-1	NA	TGTGCCAGCAGTTTCCGGCCGGGGCTTAACACTGAAGCTTTCTTT	CASSFRPGLNTEAFF
NA	TRBV18	TRBJ2-1	NA	TGTGCCAGCTCACCAGGCGGGGCTATTTACAATGAGCAGTTCTTC	CASSPGGAIYNEQFF
many	TRBV29-1	TRBJ2-1	TRBD1	TGCAGCGTCCCCTATCAGGGACAGGGCGATGAGCAGTTCTTC	CSVPYQGQGDEQFF
NA	TRBV7-9	TRBJ2-5	NA	TGTGCCAGCAGCTCGGGACGGACAAGAGAGGCCCAGTACTTC	CASSSGRTREAQYF
few	TRBV25-1	TRBJ1-5	TRBD1	TGTGCCAGCAGGGAAACAGGGGCCAATCAGCCCCAGCATTTT	CASRETGANQPQHF
few	TRBV20-1	TRBJ2-7	NA	TGCAGTGCTATTTCCCGGACGGATGCGTCGGGCGAGCAGTACTTC	CSAISRTDASGEQYF
NA	TRBV20-1	TRBJ2-3	TRBD2	TGCAGTGCCGCGGGAGGGCGGGATACGCAGTATTTT	CSAAGGRDTQYF
NA	TRBV15	TRBJ1-1	TRBD1	TGTGCCACCAGCAGAGATCTAGGACAGGCGAGGTGGGGCACTGAAGCTTTCTTT	CATSRDLGQARWGTEAFF
many	TRBV5-1	TRBJ2-2	TRBD2	TGCGCCAGCAGCAGCGAGGGACTAGCTATCACCGGGGAGCTGTTTTTT	CASSSEGLAITGELFF
many	TRBV24-1	TRBJ2-6	NA	TGTGCCACCGCGGACAGTCGAACCTCTGGGGCCAACGTCCTGACTTTC	CATADSRTSGANVLTF
NA	TRBV4-3	TRBJ1-4	NA	TGCGCCAGCAGCCAAGAGGCCGTAAATGAAAAACTGTTTTTT	CASSQEAVNEKLFF
few	TRBV7-2	TRBJ2-7	TRBD2	TGTGCCAGCAGCTTAGTCTGGGACTATACCTACGAGCAGTACTTC	CASSLVWDYTYEQYF
few	TRBV4-1	TRBJ2-3	NA	TGCGCCAGCAGCCAAGGAGTCGGGGCCACCTTTTCTAGCACAGATACGCAGTATTTT	CASSQGVGATFSSTDTQYF
NA	TRBV29-1	TRBJ2-7	NA	TGCAGCGTTGAAGATTCTACAGAGGCCTACGAGCAGTACTTC	CSVEDSTEAYEQYF
NA	TRBV5-1	TRBJ2-1	NA	TGCGCCAGCAGCCGCACGGTAGGGTCCTACAATGAGCAGTTCTTC	CASSRTVGSYNEQFF
few	TRBV9	TRBJ2-1	NA	TGTGCCAGCAGCGTAGCAGGGTTCAGAGAGCAGTTCTTC	CASSVAGFREQFF
NA	TRBV6-2/TRBV6-3	TRBJ2-7	TRBD1	TGTGCCAGCAGCAAGTCGGACAGGGCTTACGAGCAGTACTTC	CASSKSDRAYEQYF
NA	TRBV7-9	TRBJ2-3	TRBD1	TGTGCCAGCACCCTACGACGCAGGGGGCTGGGCACAGATACGCAGTATTTT	CASTLRRRGLGTDTQYF
NA	TRBV7-2	TRBJ2-5	NA	TGTGCCAGCAGCCCAGACAGAAGCCGGGGGGAGACCCAGTACTTC	CASSPDRSRGETQYF
NA	TRBV5-1	TRBJ2-1	NA	TGCGCCAGCAGCTTCGAGTACAATGAGCAGTTCTTC	CASSFEYNEQFF
NA	TRBV20-1	TRBJ2-2	NA	TGCAGTGCTAGAGATTCTCTGAGGGTGAACACCGGGGAGCTGTTTTTT	CSARDSLRVNTGELFF
NA	TRBV5-1	TRBJ2-1	TRBD1	TGCGCCAGCAGCTCCGGCACAGGGGGCATGAGTGAGCAGTTCTTC	CASSSGTGGMSEQFF
NA	TRBV20-1	TRBJ1-2	NA	TGCAGTGCTTCTTCTCCCGGGACGGTCCCTAGTGGCTACACCTTC	CSASSPGTVPSGYTF
NA	TRBV20-1	TRBJ2-3	NA	TGCAGTGCTCTCGGAGAAGGGTCGGCAGATACGCAGTATTTT	CSALGEGSADTQYF
few	TRBV4-3	TRBJ2-1	NA	TGCGCCAGCAGCCAAGACTACGGGACACCTTACAATGAGCAGTTCTTC	CASSQDYGTPYNEQFF
few	TRBV7-9	TRBJ1-3	NA	TGTGCCAGCAGCTTAAATCGTGTTGACTCTGGAAACACCATATATTTT	CASSLNRVDSGNTIYF
NA	TRBV6-1	TRBJ2-7	TRBD1	TGTGCCAGCAGCCGCAAACCGGGACAGGGGTCCTACGAGCAGTACTTC	CASSRKPGQGSYEQYF
many	TRBV9	TRBJ2-1	NA	TGTGCCAGCAGCGTACTTAGCGGAGGGGTCTACAATGAGCAGTTCTTC	CASSVLSGGVYNEQFF
many	TRBV3-1	TRBJ2-5	NA	TGTGCCAGCAGGTCCCGGGGAGCGCTGAAAGAGACCCAGTACTTC	CASRSRGALKETQYF